This T cell receptor (beta chain) was observed in a study of CD8 T cells in ankylosing spondylitis. Study-level points and caveats: In ankylosing spondylitis blood, a motif of eight highly homologous TCR beta variants appeared characteristic. Some of the motif variants had earlier been found in reactive arthritis patients' fluid and blood.

This CDR3 has 15 amino acids. The germline gives CDR1 DFQATT, CDR2 SNEGSKA (reference sequence). The V end lost 0 bases, the J end lost 5 bases, and 14 bases lay between the germline ends. Quantitative barcoded 5'-RACE was used to prepare TCR beta libraries. MiXCR was run by TCRdb on the 5' RACE reads, yielding one entry per CDR3 protein. The data contain roughly 250,000 distinct CDR3 sequences, 7.5% to 9% of them singletons. This clonotype was counted between two and nine times. Its target is not known. The sample was blood, either unsorted or a sorted T cell fraction (not recorded which). V usage is TRBV20-1 and J usage is TRBJ2-1; D gene unclear. This receptor was identified in a male donor with ankylosing spondylitis or in good health (not recorded which). The CDR3 DNA follows: TGCAGTGCTAGAGATTGGGAAATAGCAGACAATGAGCAGTTCTTC. Translation gives CSARDWEIADNEQFF.